This paragraph reports one T cell receptor (beta chain). The sample comes from a study of PD-1 blockade in classical Hodgkin lymphoma. Relapse after autologous stem cell transplantation occurred in every patient, and brentuximab vedotin exposure varied. Investigators isolated CD4+ T cells from thawed PBMCs through magnetic negative selection. Each best response was a complete response, a partial response or progressive disease. The protocol was immunoSEQ multiplex PCR, while the TCRdb copy is restricted to in-frame clones and leaves out a portion. In the table there are some 17,000 clones, around four fifths of which are singletons. Germline V gene lookup returns CDR1 LNHDA and CDR2 SQIVND (reference sequence). This CDR3 region has 19 residues. Trimming cost V 4 bases and J 6 bases; bases outside gene matches: 11.

This chain uses TRBV19 with TRBJ2-2; 16 bases fit TRBD2. This receptor was obtained from a human donor with classical Hodgkin lymphoma. Sample: CD4+ T cells from blood, taken at baseline. CDR3 loop: CASSKPGLAGGSVAGELFF. The DNA of the CDR3 is TGTGCCAGTAGTAAACCGGGACTAGCGGGAGGGTCGGTAGCCGGGGAGCTGTTTTTT.